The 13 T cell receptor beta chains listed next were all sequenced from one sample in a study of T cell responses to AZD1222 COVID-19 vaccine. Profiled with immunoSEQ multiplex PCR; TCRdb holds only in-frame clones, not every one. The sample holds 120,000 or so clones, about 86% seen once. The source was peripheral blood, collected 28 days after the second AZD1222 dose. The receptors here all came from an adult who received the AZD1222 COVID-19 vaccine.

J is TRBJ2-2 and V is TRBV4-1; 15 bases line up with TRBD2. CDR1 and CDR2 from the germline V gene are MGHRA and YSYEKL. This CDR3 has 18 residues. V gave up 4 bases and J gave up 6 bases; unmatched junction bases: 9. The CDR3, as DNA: TGCGCCAGCAGCCTGGGACTAGCGGGAGGAGGGAGACCCGGGGAGCTGTTTTTT. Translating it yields CASSLGLAGGGRPGELFF.

CDR3 in DNA: TGTGCCACCGCTACAGGGGGCAATAGCAATCAGCCCCAGCATTTT. Translation: CATATGGNSNQPQHF. The genes are TRBV19 and TRBJ1-5; TRBD1 agrees at 9 bases. Germline-derived CDR1 and CDR2 are LNHDA and SQIVND (reference sequence). J lost 0 bases, V lost 10 bases, and 7 bases had no gene match. The CDR3 spans 15 residues.

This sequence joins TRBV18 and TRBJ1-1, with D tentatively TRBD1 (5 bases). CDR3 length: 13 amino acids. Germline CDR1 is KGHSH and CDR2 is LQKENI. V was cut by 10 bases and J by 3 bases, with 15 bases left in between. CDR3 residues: CATRELTDTEAFF. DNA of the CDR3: TGTGCCACCAGGGAGTTGACGGACACTGAAGCTTTCTTT.

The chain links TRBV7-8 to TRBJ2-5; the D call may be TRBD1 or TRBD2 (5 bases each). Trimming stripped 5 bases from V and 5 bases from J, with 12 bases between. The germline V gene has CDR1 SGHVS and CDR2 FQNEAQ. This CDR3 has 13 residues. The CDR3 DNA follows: TGTGCCAGCAGCCGAGGGACCCATGAGACCCAGTACTTC. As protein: CASSRGTHETQYF.

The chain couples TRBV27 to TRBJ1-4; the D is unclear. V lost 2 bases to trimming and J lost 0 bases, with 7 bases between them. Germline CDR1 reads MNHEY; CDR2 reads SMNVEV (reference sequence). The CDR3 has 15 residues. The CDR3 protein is CASSLVSATNEKLFF. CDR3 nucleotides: TGTGCCAGCAGTTTAGTGTCGGCAACTAATGAAAAACTGTTTTTT.

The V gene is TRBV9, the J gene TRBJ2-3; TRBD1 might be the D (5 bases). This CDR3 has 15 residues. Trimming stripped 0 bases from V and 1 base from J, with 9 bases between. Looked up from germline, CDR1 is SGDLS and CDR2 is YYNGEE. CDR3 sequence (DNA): TGTGCCAGCAGCGTAGCCGAACAGGGCACAGATACGCAGTATTTT. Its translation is CASSVAEQGTDTQYF.

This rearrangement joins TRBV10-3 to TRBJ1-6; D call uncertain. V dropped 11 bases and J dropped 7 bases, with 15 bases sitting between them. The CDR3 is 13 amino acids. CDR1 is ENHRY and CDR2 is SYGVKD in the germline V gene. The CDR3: CAVTTAGNSPLHF. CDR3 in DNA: TGTGCCGTCACTACGGCCGGGAATTCACCCCTCCACTTT.

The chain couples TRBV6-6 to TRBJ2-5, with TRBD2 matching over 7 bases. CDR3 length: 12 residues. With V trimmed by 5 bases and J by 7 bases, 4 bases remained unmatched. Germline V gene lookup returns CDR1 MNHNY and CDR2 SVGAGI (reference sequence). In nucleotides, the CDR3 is TGTGCCAGCAGTGGGGAGGGGCTGACCCAGTACTTC. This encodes CASSGEGLTQYF.

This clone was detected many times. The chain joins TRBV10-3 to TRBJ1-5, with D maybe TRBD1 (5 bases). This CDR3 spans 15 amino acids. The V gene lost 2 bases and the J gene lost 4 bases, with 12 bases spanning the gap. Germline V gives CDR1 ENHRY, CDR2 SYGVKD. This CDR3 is CAISEGQGSNQPQHF. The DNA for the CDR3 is TGTGCCATCAGTGAGGGGCAGGGCTCTAATCAGCCCCAGCATTTT.

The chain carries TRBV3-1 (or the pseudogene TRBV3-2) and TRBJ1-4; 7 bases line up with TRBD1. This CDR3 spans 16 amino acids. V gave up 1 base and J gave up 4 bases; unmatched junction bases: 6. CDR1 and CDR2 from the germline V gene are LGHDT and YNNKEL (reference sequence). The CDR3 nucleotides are TGTGCCAGCAGCCAAGGAGCGCAGGGGGTTAATGAAAAACTGTTTTTT. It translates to CASSQGAQGVNEKLFF.

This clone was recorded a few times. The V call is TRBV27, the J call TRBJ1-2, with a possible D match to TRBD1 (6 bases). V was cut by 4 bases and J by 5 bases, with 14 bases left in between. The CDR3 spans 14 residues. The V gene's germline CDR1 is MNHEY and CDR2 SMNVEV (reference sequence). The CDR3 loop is CASSSLGQSYGYTF. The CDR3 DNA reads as TGTGCCAGCAGTTCCCTCGGACAGAGTTATGGCTACACCTTC.

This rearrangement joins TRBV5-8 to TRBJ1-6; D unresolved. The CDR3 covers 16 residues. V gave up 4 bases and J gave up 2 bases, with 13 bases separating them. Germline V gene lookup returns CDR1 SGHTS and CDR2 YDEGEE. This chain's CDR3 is CASSVRRGTYNSPLHF. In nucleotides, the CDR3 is TGTGCCAGCAGCGTCAGACGCGGGACCTATAATTCACCCCTCCACTTT.

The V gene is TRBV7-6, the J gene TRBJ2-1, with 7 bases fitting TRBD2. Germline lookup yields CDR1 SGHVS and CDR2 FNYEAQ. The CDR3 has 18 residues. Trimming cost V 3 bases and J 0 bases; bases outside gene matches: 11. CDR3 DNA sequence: TGTGCCAGCAGCTTGATAACTAGCGTGCAAAGCTCCTACAATGAGCAGTTCTTC. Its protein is CASSLITSVQSSYNEQFF.